Shown below are 19 T cell receptor beta chains from a single sample sequenced in a study of T cell responses to AZD1222 COVID-19 vaccine. The repertoire was sequenced with immunoSEQ multiplex PCR; TCRdb's copy has only in-frame clones and lacks some. The table has 140,000 to 150,000 clones, approximately 89% seen once. This material consisted of peripheral blood, taken on day 0 of AZD1222 vaccination. These TCRs come from an adult in good health.

V usage is TRBV11-1 and J usage is TRBJ2-3; D call uncertain. The germline V gene has CDR1 SGHAT and CDR2 FQDESV (reference sequence). With 6 bases removed from V and 3 bases from J, the gap between germline ends came to 13 bases. The CDR3 is made up of 14 amino acids. CDR3 nucleotide sequence: TGTGCCAGCAGTTCGCGCGGAATAACAGATACGCAGTATTTT. As protein: CASSSRGITDTQYF.

The rearrangement joins TRBV25-1 to TRBJ1-2; D perhaps matches TRBD1 (5 bases). The CDR3 runs to 16 residues. Germline-derived CDR1 and CDR2 are MGHDK and SYGVNS. V lost 3 bases and J lost 2, with 16 bases in between. In DNA form, the CDR3 reads TGTGCCAGCAGTGAGGCGGTGAGGGGTTCGAACTATGGCTACACCTTC. Amino acids: CASSEAVRGSNYGYTF.

The chain carries TRBV11-2 and TRBJ2-3; tentatively, D is TRBD2 (5 bases). The V end was cut by 1 base, the J end by 1 base, with 15 bases between. CDR1 is SGHAT, CDR2 FQNNGV, per germline. This CDR3 is 17 amino acids long. CDR3 DNA sequence: TGTGCCAGCAGCTTAGTGTATCCTAGCTTGGGCACAGATACGCAGTATTTT. Translating gives CASSLVYPSLGTDTQYF.

CDR3 amino acids: CASRGGSGYGYTF. Here the CDR3 DNA reads TGTGCCAGCCGGGGAGGGAGCGGCTATGGCTACACCTTC. The gene calls are TRBV19 and TRBJ1-2; D is ambiguous. There are 13 residues in the CDR3. Between the trimmed V and J ends, which lost 9 bases and 4 bases, there was a span of 15 bases. The germline CDR1 and CDR2 sequences are LNHDA and SQIVND (reference sequence).

J is TRBJ1-5 and V is TRBV5-1, with TRBD1 identical over 10 bases. This CDR3 has 15 amino acids. With 5 bases clipped from V and 4 bases from J, the junction kept 6 bases outside the gene matches. Germline V gene sequence: CDR1 SGHRS, CDR2 YFSETQ. The CDR3 spells CASRPGQGKNQPQHF. The CDR3 nucleotides are TGCGCCAGCAGGCCGGGACAGGGGAAAAATCAGCCCCAGCATTTT.

V is TRBV19 and J is TRBJ2-5; the D gene is possibly TRBD1 (5 bases). The CDR3 is made up of 11 amino acids. Germline CDR1 is LNHDA and CDR2 is SQIVND (reference sequence). The germline V and J ends were trimmed by 6 bases and 5 bases, with 7 bases remaining between them. The CDR3 nucleotides read TGTGCCAGTAGGGCAGGGGAGACCCAGTACTTC. As protein: CASRAGETQYF.

The chain uses TRBV5-5 and TRBJ1-5; 10 bases match TRBD1. The CDR3 consists of 18 residues. V lost 1 base, J lost 2 bases, and 9 bases stayed unmatched. Germline V CDR1 and CDR2: SGHKS, YYEKEE (reference sequence). The DNA for the CDR3 is TGTGCCAGCAGCTTGAGGGCGACAGGGGGCGCGGGCAATCAGCCCCAGCATTTT. Translating it yields CASSLRATGGAGNQPQHF.

This chain uses TRBV12-3 or TRBV12-4 with TRBJ2-3; D is undetermined. Trimming left V 4 bases short and J 0 bases short, with 5 bases between. This CDR3 has 13 residues. The CDR3 DNA reads TGTGCCAGCAGTTCCTTTAGCACAGATACGCAGTATTTT. This encodes CASSSFSTDTQYF.

This clone appeared a single time. This chain links TRBV3-1 (or the pseudogene TRBV3-2) with TRBJ2-1; TRBD1 agrees at 9 bases. Germline V CDR1 and CDR2: LGHDT, YNNKEL (reference sequence). The CDR3 has 17 residues. J lost 3 bases, V lost 4 bases, and 10 bases had no gene match. CDR3 region: CASSPNRGQGVYNEQFF. Written as DNA, the CDR3 is TGTGCCAGCAGCCCTAACCGGGGACAGGGCGTCTACAATGAGCAGTTCTTC.

The chain links TRBV12-3 or TRBV12-4 to TRBJ2-7; D uncertain. The V and J ends lost 4 bases and 7 bases respectively, with 8 bases between them. CDR3 length: 11 amino acids. The CDR3, as DNA: TGTGCCAGCAGTTCACGGGCTGAGCAGTACTTC. Translation gives CASSSRAEQYF.

The V and J genes are TRBV18 and TRBJ1-2; TRBD1 matches at 7 bases. There are 13 residues in the CDR3. Trimming at V came to 6 bases and at J to 2 bases, leaving 3 bases not matched to a gene. Germline V gene sequence: CDR1 KGHSH, CDR2 LQKENI. The CDR3 sequence is CASSPGQNYGYTF. The CDR3 DNA follows: TGTGCCAGCTCGCCGGGACAGAACTATGGCTACACCTTC.

This chain joins TRBV5-1 and TRBJ1-3; D gene ambiguous. Germline CDR1 SGHRS, CDR2 YFSETQ. CDR3 length: 14 amino acids. The ends were cut back, 0 bases at V and 2 bases at J, with 6 bases in the middle. The CDR3 sequence: CASSLGGAGNTIYF. CDR3 in DNA: TGCGCCAGCAGCTTGGGCGGGGCTGGAAACACCATATATTTT.

The J gene is TRBJ2-7, the V gene TRBV7-6; D is undetermined. Germline lookup yields CDR1 SGHVS and CDR2 FNYEAQ. CDR3 length: 12 residues. The V gene lost 6 bases and the J gene lost 4 bases, with 10 bases spanning the gap. The CDR3 region is CASSLDQYEQYF. The CDR3, as DNA: TGTGCCAGCAGTCTGGACCAATACGAGCAGTACTTC.

The sample holds a few counts of this clone. The DNA for the CDR3 is TGTGCCAGCAGCCAGACAGTCGAGCAGTACTTC. It is translated as CASSQTVEQYF. J is TRBJ2-7 and V is TRBV14, with a possible D match to TRBD1 (5 bases). CDR1 is SGHDN and CDR2 is FVKESK in the germline V gene. Trimming pared 3 bases from V and 6 bases from J, leaving 6 bases between. The CDR3 length is 11 residues.

The V call is TRBV6-2 or TRBV6-3, the J call TRBJ2-5, with a weak D call TRBD2 (5 bases). V dropped 2 bases and J dropped 3 bases, with 13 bases sitting between them. The V gene's germline CDR1 is MNHEY and CDR2 SVGEGT. The CDR3 has 15 amino acids. CDR3 protein: CASSYTSDGKETQYF. The CDR3 bases are TGTGCCAGCAGTTACACCTCGGACGGGAAAGAGACCCAGTACTTC.

This chain links TRBV5-1 with TRBJ2-7; possibly TRBD1 for D (5 bases). Per germline, CDR1 SGHRS and CDR2 YFSETQ. The CDR3 runs to 15 residues. Trimming removed 5 bases from V and 2 bases from J, with 17 bases in between. The CDR3 loop is CASRTHATDTYEQYF. CDR3 nucleotide sequence: TGCGCCAGCAGGACACACGCGACAGATACCTACGAGCAGTACTTC.

The chain links TRBV6-6 to TRBJ2-7; no clear D gene. The CDR3 totals 12 residues. Trimming stripped 5 bases from V and 3 bases from J, with 8 bases between. Looked up from germline, CDR1 is MNHNY and CDR2 is SVGAGI (reference sequence). The CDR3 region has the DNA TGTGCCAGCAGTCCATCAGACTACGAGCAGTACTTC. Translation gives CASSPSDYEQYF.

The V gene is TRBV19, the J gene TRBJ1-5; 12 bases agree with TRBD1. Germline CDR1 is LNHDA and CDR2 is SQIVND (reference sequence). This CDR3 region has 16 residues. V lost 4 bases to trimming and J lost 7 bases; unmatched junction nucleotides: 8. CDR3 bases: TGTGCCAGTAGTAAGGGGACAGGGGGCGCGGGGCAGCCCCAGCATTTT. Translation gives CASSKGTGGAGQPQHF.

The chain employs TRBV30 and TRBJ1-2; D possibly corresponds to TRBD1 (5 bases). This CDR3 region has 13 residues. Deletions cut 4 bases from V and 5 bases from J, with 14 bases between. The germline gives CDR1 GTSNPN, CDR2 SVGIG (reference sequence). The CDR3 sequence is CAWIRGGLYGYTF. CDR3 sequence (DNA): TGTGCCTGGATAAGGGGAGGACTTTATGGCTACACCTTC.